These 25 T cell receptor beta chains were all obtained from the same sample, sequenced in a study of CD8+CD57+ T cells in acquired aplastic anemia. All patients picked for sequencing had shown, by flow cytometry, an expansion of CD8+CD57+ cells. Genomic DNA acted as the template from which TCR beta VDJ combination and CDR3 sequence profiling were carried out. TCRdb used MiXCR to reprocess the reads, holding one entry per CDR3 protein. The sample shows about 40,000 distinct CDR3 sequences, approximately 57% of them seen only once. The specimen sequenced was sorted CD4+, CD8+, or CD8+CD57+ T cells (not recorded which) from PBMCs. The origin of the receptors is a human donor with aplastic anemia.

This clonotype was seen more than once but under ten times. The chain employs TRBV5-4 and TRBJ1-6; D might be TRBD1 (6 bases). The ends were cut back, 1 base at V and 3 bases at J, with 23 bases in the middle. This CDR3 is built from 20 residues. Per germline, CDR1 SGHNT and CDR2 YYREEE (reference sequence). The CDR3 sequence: CASSLTVRQGIQNYNSPLHF. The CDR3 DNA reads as TGTGCCAGCAGCTTGACAGTTCGGCAGGGGATACAAAACTATAATTCACCCCTCCACTTT.

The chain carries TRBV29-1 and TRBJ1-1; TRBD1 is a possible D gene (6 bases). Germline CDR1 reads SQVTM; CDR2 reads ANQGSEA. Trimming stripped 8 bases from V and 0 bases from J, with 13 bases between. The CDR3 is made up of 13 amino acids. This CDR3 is CSSSEGVNTEAFF. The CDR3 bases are TGCAGCTCGTCGGAGGGGGTGAACACTGAAGCTTTCTTT.

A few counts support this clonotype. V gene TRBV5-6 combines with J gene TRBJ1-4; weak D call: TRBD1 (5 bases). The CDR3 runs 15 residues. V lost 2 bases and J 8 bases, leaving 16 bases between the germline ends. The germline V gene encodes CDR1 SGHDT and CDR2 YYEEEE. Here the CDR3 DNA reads TGTGCCAGCAGCTTTAATCATCCCGGGGGGGAAAAACTGTTTTTT. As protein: CASSFNHPGGEKLFF.

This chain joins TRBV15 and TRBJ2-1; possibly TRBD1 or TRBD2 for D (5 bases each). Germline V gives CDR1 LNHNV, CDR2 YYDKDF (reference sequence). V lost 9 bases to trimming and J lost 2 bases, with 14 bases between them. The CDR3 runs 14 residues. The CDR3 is CATGTLAPYNEQFF. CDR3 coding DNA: TGTGCCACAGGGACGCTTGCTCCCTACAATGAGCAGTTCTTC.

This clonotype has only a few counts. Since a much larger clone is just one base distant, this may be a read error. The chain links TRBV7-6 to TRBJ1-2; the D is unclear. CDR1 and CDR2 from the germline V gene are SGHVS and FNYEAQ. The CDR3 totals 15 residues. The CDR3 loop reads CARSPPPLEDYGYTF. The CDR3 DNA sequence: TGTGCCCGCAGCCCACCTCCACTGGAAGACTATGGCTACACCTTC.

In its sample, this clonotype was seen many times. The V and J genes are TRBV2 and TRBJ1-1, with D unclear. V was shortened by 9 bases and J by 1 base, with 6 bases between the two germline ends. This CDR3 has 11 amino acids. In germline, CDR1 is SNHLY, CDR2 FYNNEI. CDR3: CARTPNTEAFF. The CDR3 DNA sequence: TGTGCCAGGACACCGAACACTGAAGCTTTCTTT.

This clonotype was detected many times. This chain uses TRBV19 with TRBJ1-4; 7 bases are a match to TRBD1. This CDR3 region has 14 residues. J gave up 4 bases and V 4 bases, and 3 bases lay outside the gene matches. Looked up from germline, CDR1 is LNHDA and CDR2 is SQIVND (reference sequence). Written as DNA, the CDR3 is TGTGCCAGTAGTACAGGGGGGGTTAATGAAAAACTGTTTTTT. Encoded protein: CASSTGGVNEKLFF. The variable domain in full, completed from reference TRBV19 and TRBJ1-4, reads DGGITQSPKYLFRKEGQNVTLSCEQNLNHDAMYWYRQDPGQGLRLIYYSQIVNDFQKGDIAEGYSVSREKKESFPLTVTSAQKNPTAFYLCASSTGGVNEKLFFGSGTQLSVL.

The CDR3 sequence is CASSQEPGGLYGYTF. DNA for the CDR3: TGCGCCAGCAGCCAAGAACCAGGGGGGCTCTATGGCTACACCTTC. The rearrangement joins TRBV4-1 to TRBJ1-2, with 7 bases aligning to TRBD1. In germline, CDR1 is MGHRA, CDR2 YSYEKL. With V trimmed by 0 bases and J by 4 bases, 5 bases remained unmatched. This CDR3 spans 15 amino acids.

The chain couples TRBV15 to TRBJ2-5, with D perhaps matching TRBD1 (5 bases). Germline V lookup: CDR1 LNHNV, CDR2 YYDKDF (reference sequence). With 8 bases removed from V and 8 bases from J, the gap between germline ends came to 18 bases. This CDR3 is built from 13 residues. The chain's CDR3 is CATAETAGETQYF. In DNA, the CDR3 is TGTGCCACCGCGGAGACAGCCGGTGAAACCCAGTACTTC.

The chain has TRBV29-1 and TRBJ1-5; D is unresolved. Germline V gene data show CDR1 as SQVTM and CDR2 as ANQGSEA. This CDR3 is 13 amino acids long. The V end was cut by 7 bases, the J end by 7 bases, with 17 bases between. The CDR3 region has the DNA TGCAGCGCCTCGAACGGTCCCGAGCAGCCCCAGCATTTT. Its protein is CSASNGPEQPQHF.

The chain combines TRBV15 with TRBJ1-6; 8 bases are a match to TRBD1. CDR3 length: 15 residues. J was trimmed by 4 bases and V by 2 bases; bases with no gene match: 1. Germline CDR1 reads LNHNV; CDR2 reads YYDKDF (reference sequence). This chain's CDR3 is CATSRRTGYNSPLHF. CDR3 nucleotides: TGTGCCACCAGCAGAAGGACAGGGTATAATTCACCCCTCCACTTT. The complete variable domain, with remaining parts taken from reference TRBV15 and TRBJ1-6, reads DAMVIQNPRYQVTQFGKPVTLSCSQTLNHNVMYWYQQKSSQAPKLLFHYYDKDFNNEADTPDNFQSRRPNTSFCFLDIRSPGLGDTAMYLCATSRRTGYNSPLHFGNGTRLTVT.

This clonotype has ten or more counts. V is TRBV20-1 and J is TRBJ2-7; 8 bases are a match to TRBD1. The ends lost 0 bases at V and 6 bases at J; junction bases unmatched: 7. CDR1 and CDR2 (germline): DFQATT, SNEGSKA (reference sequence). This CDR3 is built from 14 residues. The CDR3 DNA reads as TGCAGTGCTAGAGAGGACAGGGTAACACCCGAGCAGTACTTC. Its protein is CSAREDRVTPEQYF.

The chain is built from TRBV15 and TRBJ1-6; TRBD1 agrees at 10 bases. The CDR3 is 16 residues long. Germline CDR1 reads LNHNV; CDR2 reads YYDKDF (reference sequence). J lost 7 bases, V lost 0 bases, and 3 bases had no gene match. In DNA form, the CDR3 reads TGTGCCACCAGCAGAGAAAGGGACAGGGGCAATTCACCCCTCCACTTT. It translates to CATSRERDRGNSPLHF. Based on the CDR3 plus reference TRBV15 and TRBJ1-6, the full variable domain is DAMVIQNPRYQVTQFGKPVTLSCSQTLNHNVMYWYQQKSSQAPKLLFHYYDKDFNNEADTPDNFQSRRPNTSFCFLDIRSPGLGDTAMYLCATSRERDRGNSPLHFGNGTRLTVT.

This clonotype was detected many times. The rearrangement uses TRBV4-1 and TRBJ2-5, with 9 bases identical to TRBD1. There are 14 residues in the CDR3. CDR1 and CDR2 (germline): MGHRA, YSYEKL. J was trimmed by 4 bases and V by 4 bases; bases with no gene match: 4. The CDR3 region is CASSRGTGRETQYF. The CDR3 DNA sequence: TGCGCCAGCAGCCGTGGGACAGGGAGAGAGACCCAGTACTTC.

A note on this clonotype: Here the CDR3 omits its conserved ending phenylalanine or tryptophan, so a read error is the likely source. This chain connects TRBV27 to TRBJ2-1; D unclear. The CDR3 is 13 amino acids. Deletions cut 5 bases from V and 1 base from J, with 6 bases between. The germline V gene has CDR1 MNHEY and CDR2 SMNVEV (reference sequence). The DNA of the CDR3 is TGTGCCAGCAGTCGGCCGTCCTACAATGAGCAGTTCTTA. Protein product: CASSRPSYNEQFL.

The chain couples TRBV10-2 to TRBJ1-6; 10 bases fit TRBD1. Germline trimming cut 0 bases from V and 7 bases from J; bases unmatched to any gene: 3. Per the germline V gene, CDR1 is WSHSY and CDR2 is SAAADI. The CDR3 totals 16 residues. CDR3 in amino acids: CASSESLTGGNSPLHF. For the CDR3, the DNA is TGCGCCAGCAGTGAGTCCTTGACAGGGGGCAATTCACCCCTCCACTTT.

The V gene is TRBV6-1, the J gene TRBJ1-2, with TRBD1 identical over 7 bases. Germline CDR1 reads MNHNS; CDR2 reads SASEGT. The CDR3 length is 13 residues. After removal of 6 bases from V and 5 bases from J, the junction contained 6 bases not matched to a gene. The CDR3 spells CASRETGLYGYTF. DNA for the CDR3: TGTGCCAGCAGAGAGACAGGGCTATATGGCTACACCTTC.

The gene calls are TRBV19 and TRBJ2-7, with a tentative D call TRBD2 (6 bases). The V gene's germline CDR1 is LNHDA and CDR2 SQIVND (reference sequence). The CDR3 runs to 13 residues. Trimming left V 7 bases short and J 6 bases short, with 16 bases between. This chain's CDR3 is CASMGTPGGEQYV. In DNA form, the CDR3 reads TGTGCCAGTATGGGCACCCCCGGGGGCGAGCAGTACGTC.

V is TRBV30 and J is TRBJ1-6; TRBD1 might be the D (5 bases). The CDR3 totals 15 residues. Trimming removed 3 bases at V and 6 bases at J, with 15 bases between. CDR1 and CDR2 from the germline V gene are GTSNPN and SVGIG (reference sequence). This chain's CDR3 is CAWSIDSDFNSPLHF. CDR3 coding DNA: TGTGCCTGGAGCATCGACAGCGATTTTAATTCACCCCTCCACTTT.

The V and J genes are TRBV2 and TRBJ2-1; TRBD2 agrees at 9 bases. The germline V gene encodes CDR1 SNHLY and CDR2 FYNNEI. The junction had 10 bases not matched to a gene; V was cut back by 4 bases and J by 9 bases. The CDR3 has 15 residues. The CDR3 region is CASSGGGGAGGEQFF. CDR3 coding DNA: TGTGCCAGCAGTGGTGGCGGGGGGGCCGGTGGTGAGCAGTTCTTC.

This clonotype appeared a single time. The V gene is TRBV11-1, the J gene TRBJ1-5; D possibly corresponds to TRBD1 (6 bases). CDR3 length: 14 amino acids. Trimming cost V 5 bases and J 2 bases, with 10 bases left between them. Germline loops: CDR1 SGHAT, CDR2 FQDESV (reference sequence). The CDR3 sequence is CASSKGEGNQPQHF. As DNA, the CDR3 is TGTGCCAGCAGCAAGGGGGAGGGCAATCAGCCCCAGCATTTT.

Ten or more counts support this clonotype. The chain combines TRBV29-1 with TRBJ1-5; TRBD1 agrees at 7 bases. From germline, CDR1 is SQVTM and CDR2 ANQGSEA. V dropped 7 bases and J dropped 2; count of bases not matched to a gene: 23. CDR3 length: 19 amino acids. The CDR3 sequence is CSGSEGVGGTEKCNQPQHF. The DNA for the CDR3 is TGCAGCGGTTCCGAGGGGGTGGGGGGGACAGAGAAGTGCAATCAGCCCCAGCATTTT.

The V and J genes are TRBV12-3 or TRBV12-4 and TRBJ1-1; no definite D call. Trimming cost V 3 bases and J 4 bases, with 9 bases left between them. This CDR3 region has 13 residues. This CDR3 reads CASSLYRGTEAFF. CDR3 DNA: TGTGCCAGCAGTTTGTACAGAGGCACTGAAGCTTTCTTT.

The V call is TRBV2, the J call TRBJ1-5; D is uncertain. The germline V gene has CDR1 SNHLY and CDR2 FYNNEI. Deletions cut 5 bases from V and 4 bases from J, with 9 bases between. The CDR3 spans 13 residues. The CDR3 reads CASSIDGNQPQHF. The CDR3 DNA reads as TGTGCCAGCAGTATTGACGGGAATCAGCCCCAGCATTTT.

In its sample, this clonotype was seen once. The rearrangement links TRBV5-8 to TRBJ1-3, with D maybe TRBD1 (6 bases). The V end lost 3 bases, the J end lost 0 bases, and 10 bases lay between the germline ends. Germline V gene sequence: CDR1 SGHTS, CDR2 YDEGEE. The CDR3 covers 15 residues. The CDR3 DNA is TGTGCCAGCAGCTCACAGGGCACCTCTGGAAACACCATATATTTT. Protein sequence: CASSSQGTSGNTIYF.